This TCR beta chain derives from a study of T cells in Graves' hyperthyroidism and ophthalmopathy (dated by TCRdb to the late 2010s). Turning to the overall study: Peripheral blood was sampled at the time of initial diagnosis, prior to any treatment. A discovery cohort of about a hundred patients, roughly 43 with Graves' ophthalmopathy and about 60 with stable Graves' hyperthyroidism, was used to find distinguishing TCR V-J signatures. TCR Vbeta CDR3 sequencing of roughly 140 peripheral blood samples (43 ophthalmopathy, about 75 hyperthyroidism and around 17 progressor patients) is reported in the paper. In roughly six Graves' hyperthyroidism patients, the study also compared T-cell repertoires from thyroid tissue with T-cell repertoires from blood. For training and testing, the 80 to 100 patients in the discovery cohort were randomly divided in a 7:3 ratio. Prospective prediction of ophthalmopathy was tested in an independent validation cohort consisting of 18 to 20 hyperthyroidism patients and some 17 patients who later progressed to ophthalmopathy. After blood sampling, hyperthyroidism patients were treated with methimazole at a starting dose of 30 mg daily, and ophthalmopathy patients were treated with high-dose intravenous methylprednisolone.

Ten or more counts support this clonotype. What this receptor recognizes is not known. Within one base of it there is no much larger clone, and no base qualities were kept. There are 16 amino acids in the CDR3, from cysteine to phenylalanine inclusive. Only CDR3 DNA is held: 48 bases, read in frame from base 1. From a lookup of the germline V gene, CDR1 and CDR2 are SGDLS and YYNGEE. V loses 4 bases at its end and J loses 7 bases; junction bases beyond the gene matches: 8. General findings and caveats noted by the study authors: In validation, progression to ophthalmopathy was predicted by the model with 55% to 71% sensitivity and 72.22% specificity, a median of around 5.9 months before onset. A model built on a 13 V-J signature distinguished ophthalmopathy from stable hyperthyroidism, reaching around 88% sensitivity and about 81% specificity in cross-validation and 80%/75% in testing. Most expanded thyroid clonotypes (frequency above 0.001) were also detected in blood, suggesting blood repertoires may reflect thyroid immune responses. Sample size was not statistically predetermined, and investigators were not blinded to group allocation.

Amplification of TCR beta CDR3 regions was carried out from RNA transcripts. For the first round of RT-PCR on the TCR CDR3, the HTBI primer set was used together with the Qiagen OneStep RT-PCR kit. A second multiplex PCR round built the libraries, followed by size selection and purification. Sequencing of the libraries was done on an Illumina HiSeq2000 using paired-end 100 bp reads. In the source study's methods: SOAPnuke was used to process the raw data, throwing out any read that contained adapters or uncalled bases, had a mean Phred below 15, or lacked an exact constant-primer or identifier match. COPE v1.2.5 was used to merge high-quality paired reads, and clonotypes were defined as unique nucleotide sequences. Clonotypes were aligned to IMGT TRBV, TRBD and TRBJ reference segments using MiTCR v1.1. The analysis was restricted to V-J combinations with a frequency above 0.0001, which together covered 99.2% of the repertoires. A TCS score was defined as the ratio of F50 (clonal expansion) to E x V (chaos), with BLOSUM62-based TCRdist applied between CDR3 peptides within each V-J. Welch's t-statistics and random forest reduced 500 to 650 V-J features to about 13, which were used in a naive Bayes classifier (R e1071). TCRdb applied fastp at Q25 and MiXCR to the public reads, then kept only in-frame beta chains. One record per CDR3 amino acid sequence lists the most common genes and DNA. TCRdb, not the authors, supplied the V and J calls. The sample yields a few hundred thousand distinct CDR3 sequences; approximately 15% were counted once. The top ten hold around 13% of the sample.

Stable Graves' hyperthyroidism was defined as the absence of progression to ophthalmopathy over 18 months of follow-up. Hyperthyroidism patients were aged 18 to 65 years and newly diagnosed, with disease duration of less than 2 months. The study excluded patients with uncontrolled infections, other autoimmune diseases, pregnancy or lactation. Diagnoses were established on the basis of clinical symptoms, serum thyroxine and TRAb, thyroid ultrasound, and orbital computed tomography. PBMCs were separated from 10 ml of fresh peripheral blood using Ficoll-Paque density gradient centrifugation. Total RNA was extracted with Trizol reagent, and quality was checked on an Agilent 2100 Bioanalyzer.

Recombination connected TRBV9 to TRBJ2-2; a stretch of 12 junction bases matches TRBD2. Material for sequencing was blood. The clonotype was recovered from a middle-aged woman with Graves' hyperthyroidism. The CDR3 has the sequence CASSTERLAGVGELFF. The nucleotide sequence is TGTGCCAGCAGCACAGAGAGACTAGCGGGAGTCGGGGAGCTGTTTTTT.